Shown below are 26 T cell receptor beta chains from a single sample sequenced in a study of shared clonotypes between healthy human individuals (dated by TCRdb to 2018 to 2021). For the CD8 naive samples, CD45RO-negative cells were positively selected for CCR7, yielding a CD45RA+CCR7+ population from which TemRA cells were excluded. The library was obtained by the immunoSEQ multiplex PCR assay. The source is immuneACCESS, and TCRdb retained only in-frame sequences with V and J called. Part of the clones is not carried over; for the studies checked, unresolved V genes explain less than half of this, and the remainder is unexplained. Across this sample there are roughly 590,000 clones, with nearly 97% seen only once. The biggest ten clones account for roughly 0.1% of the sample. The specimen sequenced was naive CD8+ T cells sorted from blood. The cell subset or site label, read with the paper, signifies: CD45RA+CCR7+. Receptors originate from a woman aged 25 to 39 in good health.

J is TRBJ2-7 and V is TRBV5-4; D is unresolved. Trimming pared 2 bases from V and 6 bases from J, leaving 6 bases between. The CDR3 has 11 residues. Germline V gives CDR1 SGHNT, CDR2 YYREEE (reference sequence). The CDR3 sequence: CASSLMGEQYF. The CDR3 DNA sequence: TGTGCCAGCAGCTTAATGGGCGAGCAGTACTTC.

The sample holds one count of this clone. The chain couples TRBV19 to TRBJ1-5; no clear D gene. Germline CDR1 LNHDA, CDR2 SQIVND (reference sequence). This CDR3 spans 15 amino acids. V shed 8 bases and J shed 5 bases, with 19 bases lying between them. CDR3 coding DNA: TGTGCCAGTGACGACACTCGGGGTTTGGATCAGCCCCAGCATTTT. Protein sequence: CASDDTRGLDQPQHF.

This chain links TRBV11-2 with TRBJ2-7; 7 bases are shared with TRBD2. Germline CDR1 reads SGHAT; CDR2 reads FQNNGV. The CDR3 sequence is 15 residues long. The junction had 16 bases not matched to a gene; V was cut back by 5 bases and J by 9 bases. The CDR3 DNA reads TGTGCCAGCAGCCCCCTGCGCGGGAGTGCTGGGGGGCAGTACTTC. Its translation is CASSPLRGSAGGQYF.

The V gene is TRBV7-9, the J gene TRBJ2-7; 7 bases are a match to TRBD1. This CDR3 region has 14 residues. V was pared by 5 bases and J by 3 bases, with 7 bases of the junction left unmatched. Per the germline V gene, CDR1 is SEHNR and CDR2 is FQNEAQ (reference sequence). CDR3 sequence: CASSHRDSFYEQYF. The CDR3 region has the DNA TGTGCCAGCAGCCACCGGGACAGCTTCTACGAGCAGTACTTC.

This chain joins TRBV28 and TRBJ1-5; no definite D call. The CDR3 extends over 13 amino acids. Trimming removed 7 bases at V and 0 bases at J, with 7 bases between. The germline gives CDR1 MDHEN, CDR2 SYDVKM. CDR3: CASKGNSNQPQHF. CDR3 nucleotide sequence: TGTGCCAGCAAGGGAAATAGCAATCAGCCCCAGCATTTT.

The rearrangement uses TRBV28 and TRBJ2-5; 7 bases match TRBD1. The V gene end was trimmed by 5 bases and the J gene end by 3 bases; junction bases not matched to a gene: 15. The CDR3 extends over 17 amino acids. Per the germline V gene, CDR1 is MDHEN and CDR2 is SYDVKM. The CDR3 region has the DNA TGTGCCAGCAGTACCACCTTCCCCCGGACAGGAGAAGAGACCCAGTACTTC. Protein product: CASSTTFPRTGEETQYF.

With respect to this clone: The sample has other DNA sequences that encode this CDR3 too. The rearrangement joins TRBV10-2 to TRBJ2-3, with a weak D call TRBD2 (6 bases). Trimming removed 3 bases at V and 4 bases at J, with 11 bases between. The CDR3 spans 14 residues. Germline V gives CDR1 WSHSY, CDR2 SAAADI. CDR3 region: CASSDGGRADTQYF. The CDR3 nucleotides read TGCGCCAGCAGTGACGGGGGTAGGGCAGATACGCAGTATTTT.

The genes are TRBV4-1 and TRBJ2-5; 9 bases are shared with TRBD2. The germline V gene has CDR1 MGHRA and CDR2 YSYEKL. With V trimmed by 1 base and J by 0 bases, 0 bases remained unmatched. This CDR3 has 15 residues. This CDR3 is CASSQGLADQETQYF. The CDR3 nucleotides read TGCGCCAGCAGCCAAGGACTAGCGGACCAAGAGACCCAGTACTTC.

V usage is TRBV2 and J usage is TRBJ2-7; D not certain. The CDR3 totals 12 residues. Trimming pared 0 bases from V and 6 bases from J, leaving 6 bases between. CDR1 and CDR2 (germline): SNHLY, FYNNEI. The DNA of the CDR3 is TGTGCCAGCAGTGAAGCAACCCCCGAGCAGTACTTC. It specifies CASSEATPEQYF.

Comment on this clone: At the DNA level, this CDR3 is encoded by other sequences in the same sample as well. This rearrangement joins TRBV7-9 to TRBJ2-7, with 8 nucleotides matching TRBD1. Unmatched junction bases numbered 3, after V lost 5 bases and J lost 0 bases. There are 14 residues in the CDR3. The germline CDR1 and CDR2 sequences are SEHNR and FQNEAQ (reference sequence). CDR3 DNA sequence: TGTGCCAGCAGCAGGGACAGGAGCTCCTACGAGCAGTACTTC. It yields the protein CASSRDRSSYEQYF.

This chain joins TRBV11-2 and TRBJ2-1; D gene ambiguous. CDR1 is SGHAT, CDR2 FQNNGV, per germline. V lost 4 bases and J lost 2, with 15 bases in between. The CDR3 length is 16 residues. This CDR3 is CASSSSPADAYNEQFF. The CDR3 nucleotides are TGTGCCAGCAGCTCAAGCCCCGCAGACGCCTACAATGAGCAGTTCTTC.

This clone was seen only once. The rearrangement uses TRBV7-9 and TRBJ2-7; 7 bases are shared with TRBD1. This CDR3 contains 15 residues. Germline V gene sequence: CDR1 SEHNR, CDR2 FQNEAQ (reference sequence). Unmatched junction bases numbered 11, after V lost 6 bases and J lost 3 bases. The CDR3 DNA is TGTGCCAGCAGTTCCGACAGGGATGATATCTACGAGCAGTACTTC. This encodes CASSSDRDDIYEQYF.

As DNA, the CDR3 is TGTGCCAGCAGTATTAACAGGGGGCGCGGGAACACTGAAGCTTTCTTT. Protein: CASSINRGRGNTEAFF. V and J are TRBV5-4 and TRBJ1-1; 9 positions match TRBD1. CDR1 is SGHNT, CDR2 YYREEE, per germline (reference sequence). The ends lost 5 bases at V and 1 base at J; junction bases unmatched: 9. This CDR3 contains 16 residues.

V usage is TRBV4-1 and J usage is TRBJ2-1; either TRBD1 or TRBD2 may supply D (5 bases each). The CDR3 spans 15 residues. V lost 4 bases to trimming and J lost 3 bases, with 13 bases between them. Germline CDR1 reads MGHRA; CDR2 reads YSYEKL. The CDR3 DNA reads as TGCGCCAGCAGCCTCCGGGACCCTCTCTACAATGAGCAGTTCTTC. It codes for CASSLRDPLYNEQFF.

The J gene is TRBJ1-1, the V gene TRBV7-9; D is undetermined. V was trimmed by 5 bases and J by 11 bases, leaving 12 bases between them. CDR1 and CDR2 (germline): SEHNR, FQNEAQ (reference sequence). This CDR3 is built from 11 residues. As DNA, the CDR3 is TGTGCCAGCAGCGCATTAGTCGAGGCTTTCTTT. This encodes CASSALVEAFF.

The rearrangement joins TRBV9 to TRBJ2-1; 9 bases line up with TRBD2. Unmatched junction bases numbered 7, after V lost 0 bases and J lost 9 bases. This CDR3 comprises 15 residues. Looked up from germline, CDR1 is SGDLS and CDR2 is YYNGEE. The CDR3 DNA reads TGTGCCAGCAGCGTAGATAGCGGGAGCTCGTTTGAGCAGTTCTTC. Protein sequence: CASSVDSGSSFEQFF.

The V gene is TRBV11-2, the J gene TRBJ2-2, with a weak D call TRBD1 (5 bases). The CDR3 is 15 amino acids. Germline values: CDR1 SGHAT, CDR2 FQNNGV. V gave up 3 bases and J gave up 2 bases, with 10 bases separating them. CDR3 sequence: CASSFHRINTGELFF. The CDR3 region has the DNA TGTGCCAGCAGCTTTCACAGGATCAACACCGGGGAGCTGTTTTTT. The full variable domain, in which reference TRBV11-2 and TRBJ2-2 provide the parts outside the CDR3, is EAGVAQSPRYKIIEKRQSVAFWCNPISGHATLYWYQQILGQGPKLLIQFQNNGVVDDSQLPKDRFSAERLKGVDSTLKIQPAKLEDSAVYLCASSFHRINTGELFFGEGSRLTVL.

The chain employs TRBV28 and TRBJ2-2, with D possibly being TRBD2 (6 bases). Germline CDR1 reads MDHEN; CDR2 reads SYDVKM. Trimming removed 6 bases at V and 2 bases at J, with 19 bases between. The CDR3 spans 17 residues. This CDR3 is CASRQRAGRTNTGELFF. The CDR3 region has the DNA TGTGCCAGCAGACAGCGGGCAGGTCGCACTAACACCGGGGAGCTGTTTTTT.

The DNA of the CDR3 is TGTGCCAGTAGTACCTGGACTAGCGGGGTGAACACCGGGGAGCTGTTTTTT. Residues: CASSTWTSGVNTGELFF. The rearrangement links TRBV19 to TRBJ2-2, with 12 bases identical to TRBD2. The CDR3 extends over 17 amino acids. Germline V gives CDR1 LNHDA, CDR2 SQIVND (reference sequence). Germline trimming cut 4 bases from V and 1 base from J; bases unmatched to any gene: 4.

This clone was seen only once. This sequence joins TRBV9 and TRBJ2-7, with D perhaps matching TRBD1 (8 bases). Germline values: CDR1 SGDLS, CDR2 YYNGEE. V dropped 3 bases and J dropped 2 bases, with 24 bases sitting between them. The CDR3 runs to 18 residues. DNA for the CDR3: TGTGCCAGCAGCGGAGGCAGGGGGCCTTCGCGGGAGCCCTACGAGCAGTACTTC. Its protein product is CASSGGRGPSREPYEQYF.

This clone was counted a single time. The chain is built from TRBV4-1 and TRBJ1-2; 7 bases agree with TRBD1. Germline V lookup: CDR1 MGHRA, CDR2 YSYEKL. V lost 6 bases, J lost 3 bases, and 19 bases stayed unmatched. The length of the CDR3 is 18 residues. The CDR3, as DNA: TGCGCCAGCAGACCGAGAGGGGGCGGGAGGGAAGACGACTATGGCTACACCTTC. Protein: CASRPRGGGREDDYGYTF.

The chain couples TRBV7-9 to TRBJ2-7; D not resolved. The CDR3 contains 13 residues. Looked up from germline, CDR1 is SEHNR and CDR2 is FQNEAQ (reference sequence). Trimming left V 0 bases short and J 5 bases short, with 8 bases between. The CDR3, as DNA: TGTGCCAGCAGCTTAGCCGGGCACCACGAGCAGTACTTC. Protein product: CASSLAGHHEQYF.

The chain recombines TRBV5-1 with TRBJ1-4; D is ambiguous. There are 16 residues in the CDR3. V was cut by 0 bases and J by 0 bases, with 9 bases left in between. In germline, CDR1 is SGHRS, CDR2 YFSETQ. The DNA of the CDR3 is TGCGCCAGCAGCTTGGCCGGTGACTCAACTAATGAAAAACTGTTTTTT. The encoded protein is CASSLAGDSTNEKLFF.

The genes are TRBV2 and TRBJ2-7; possible D gene TRBD2, 5 bases. CDR3 length equals 13 residues. CDR1 is SNHLY, CDR2 FYNNEI, per germline. V was cut by 5 bases and J by 3 bases, with 11 bases left in between. CDR3 protein: CASSYGLNYEQYF. For the CDR3, the DNA is TGTGCCAGCAGTTACGGACTTAACTACGAGCAGTACTTC. Together with reference TRBV2 and TRBJ2-7, the CDR3 gives the full variable domain: EPEVTQTPSHQVTQMGQEVILRCVPISNHLYFYWYRQILGQKVEFLVSFYNNEISEKSEIFDDQFSVERPDGSNFTLKIRSTKLEDSAMYFCASSYGLNYEQYFGPGTRLTVT.

This clone came up once. The sample contains more than one DNA sequence encoding this CDR3. This chain links TRBV19 with TRBJ1-5; D gene uncertain. The CDR3 is made up of 14 amino acids. The germline V and J ends were trimmed by 0 bases and 4 bases, with 7 bases remaining between them. Germline CDR1 is LNHDA and CDR2 is SQIVND (reference sequence). Here the CDR3 DNA reads TGTGCCAGTAGTATAGATCTCGAGAATCAGCCCCAGCATTTT. Encoded protein: CASSIDLENQPQHF.

V is TRBV10-1 and J is TRBJ1-1; D not resolved. Germline CDR1 reads WNHNN; CDR2 reads SYGVQD (reference sequence). The CDR3 is made up of 14 amino acids. Trimming cost V 0 bases and J 11 bases, with 16 bases left between them. The chain's CDR3 is CASSESGTDWQAFF. As DNA, the CDR3 is TGCGCCAGCAGTGAGTCGGGTACCGACTGGCAGGCTTTCTTT.